This T cell receptor (beta chain) came from a study of regulatory T cells in long-lasting Graves disease. The ends lost 0 bases at V and 3 bases at J; junction bases unmatched: 9. The CDR3 loop spans 17 amino acids. Looked up from germline, CDR1 is SGHRS and CDR2 is YFSETQ. Time point given: newly diagnosed GD, antithyroid drugs for less than 3 months. Researchers made the TCR library from RNA that was extracted from PBMCs. CDR3-region Arm-PCR and iRepertoire HTBI primers produced the TCR beta libraries. MiXCR was run by TCRdb on the multiplex PCR reads, yielding one entry per CDR3 protein. The data contain hundreds of thousands of distinct CDR3 sequences, 16% of them singletons. The same sample was also used in a study of T cells in Graves' hyperthyroidism and ophthalmopathy. That report notes: In the first-round RT-PCR of the TCR CDR3, the HTBI primer set was used.

V gene TRBV5-1 combines with J gene TRBJ2-7; 10 nucleotides line up with TRBD2. The receptor was derived from a woman between 25 and 40 years old with Graves disease. The sequencing here drew on peripheral blood mononuclear cells (PBMCs), taken at new diagnosis, from a patient treated with antithyroid drugs. Written as DNA, the CDR3 is TGCGCCAGCAGCTTGGTTATTTCACGACTAGCGGGCTACGAGCAGTACTTC. Amino acids: CASSLVISRLAGYEQYF.